This is a list of T cell receptor beta chains from one sample in a study of CD8 T cells in ankylosing spondylitis. TCRdb recomputed calls from the 5' RACE reads with MiXCR, one row per CDR3 protein. This sample has some 140,000 distinct CDR3 sequences, with about 7% found just once. The sequencing sample was made of blood, either unsorted or a sorted T cell fraction (not recorded which). The receptors stem from a female donor with ankylosing spondylitis or in good health (not recorded which). CDR3s include the opening cysteine and the closing phenylalanine or tryptophan. A D gene is named only where the DNA matches it firmly. Clone sizes are given selectively: once, few, many, or a class where the clone is expanded.

14	-	TRBV7-9	many	TRBJ2-3	CASSLKTSTDTQYF	TGTGCCAGCAGCTTAAAGACTAGCACAGATACGCAGTATTTT
15	TRBD2	TRBV5-1	many	TRBJ2-3	CASSFLAGVADTQYF	TGCGCCAGCAGCTTCTTAGCGGGGGTGGCAGATACGCAGTATTTT
13	-	TRBV7-2	many	TRBJ2-3	CASSSQGADTQYF	TGTGCCAGCAGTTCCCAGGGTGCAGATACGCAGTATTTT
13	-	TRBV19	many	TRBJ1-5	CASNNGYGQPQHF	TGTGCCAGTAATAATGGTTATGGACAGCCCCAGCATTTT
16	TRBD1	TRBV7-2	many	TRBJ2-1	CASSFEPGQLYNEQFF	TGTGCCAGCAGTTTTGAGCCGGGACAGTTATACAATGAGCAGTTCTTC
13	TRBD1	TRBV28	many	TRBJ1-1	CASSRTGVAEAFF	TGTGCCAGCAGCCGGACAGGGGTGGCTGAAGCTTTCTTT
16	TRBD2	TRBV24-1	many	TRBJ2-5	CATSDLGLAGKETQYF	TGTGCCACCAGTGATTTGGGACTAGCGGGGAAAGAGACCCAGTACTTC
14	-	TRBV20-1	many	TRBJ2-2	CSARQVSGTGELFF	TGCAGTGCTAGACAGGTCAGCGGCACCGGGGAGCTGTTTTTT
13	TRBD1	TRBV12-3/TRBV12-4	many	TRBJ1-2	CASSRTGPYGYTF	TGTGCCAGCAGTCGGACAGGGCCCTATGGCTACACCTTC
13	-	TRBV12-3/TRBV12-4	many	TRBJ2-2	CASRRRGASELFF	TGTGCCAGCAGGCGCAGGGGGGCCTCGGAGCTGTTTTTT
13	TRBD1	TRBV10-3	many	TRBJ2-7	CAISGTGEREQYF	TGTGCCATCAGTGGGACAGGGGAACGCGAGCAGTACTTC
15	-	TRBV28	many	TRBJ1-5	CASSLLAGRNQPQHF	TGTGCCAGCAGTTTGCTGGCAGGTCGAAATCAGCCCCAGCATTTT
13	-	TRBV12-3/TRBV12-4	many	TRBJ2-3	CASTNRRADTQYF	TGTGCCAGCACCAACCGGAGGGCGGATACGCAGTATTTT
14	-	TRBV10-3	many	TRBJ1-3	CAIQARPVGNTIYF	TGTGCCATTCAGGCCCGACCGGTCGGAAACACCATATATTTT
17	TRBD2	TRBV4-2	many	TRBJ2-1	CASSLEVLGQRGGEQFF	TGTGCCAGCAGCCTTGAGGTCTTAGGCCAGCGGGGTGGTGAGCAGTTCTTC
17	TRBD2	TRBV7-9	-	TRBJ2-1	CASSLAGGTSGDHEQFF	TGTGCCAGCAGCTTAGCCGGTGGTACTAGCGGGGATCATGAGCAGTTCTTC
15	TRBD1	TRBV4-1	many	TRBJ1-2	CASSQADRSSYGYTF	TGCGCCAGCAGCCAAGCGGACAGGTCGTCCTATGGCTACACCTTC
16	-	TRBV7-9	many	TRBJ1-3	CASSLSGGSSGNTIYF	TGTGCCAGCAGCTTATCGGGGGGGAGCTCTGGAAACACCATATATTTT
13	TRBD2	TRBV4-3	many	TRBJ2-7	CASSQNGGYEQYF	TGCGCCAGCAGCCAAAACGGGGGGTACGAGCAGTACTTC
14	-	TRBV29-1	many	TRBJ1-2	CSVEDSQRPYGYTF	TGCAGCGTTGAAGATTCCCAGAGGCCCTATGGCTACACCTTC
13	-	TRBV24-1	few	TRBJ2-7	CATSDPQGREQYF	TGTGCCACCAGTGATCCACAGGGTCGCGAGCAGTACTTC
16	TRBD1	TRBV4-2	many	TRBJ1-1	CASSQDLGTGGRTSFF	TGTGCCAGCAGCCAAGACCTCGGGACAGGGGGGCGGACATCTTTCTTT
15	-	TRBV12-3/TRBV12-4	many	TRBJ2-2	CASTWFGASGGELFF	TGTGCCAGCACCTGGTTCGGGGCAAGTGGCGGGGAGCTGTTTTTT
12	-	TRBV7-2	many	TRBJ2-4	CASSSPWTRQYF	TGTGCCAGCAGCTCTCCATGGACTCGTCAGTACTTC
14	TRBD1	TRBV9	many	TRBJ2-5	CASTPGTAQETQYF	TGTGCCAGCACTCCCGGGACAGCTCAAGAGACCCAGTACTTC
15	-	TRBV6-1	many	TRBJ2-4	CASSPPGASKNIQYF	TGTGCCAGCAGTCCTCCAGGGGCCTCCAAAAACATTCAGTACTTC
17	TRBD2	TRBV4-3	many	TRBJ2-5	CASSQDPSGGARETQYF	TGCGCCAGCAGCCAAGACCCAAGCGGGGGGGCCCGAGAGACCCAGTACTTC
13	-	TRBV7-2	few	TRBJ1-2	CASTPWREDGYTF	TGTGCCAGCACCCCTTGGAGGGAGGATGGCTACACCTTC
13	-	TRBV3-1	many	TRBJ1-1	CAFAGPSNTEAFF	TGTGCCTTCGCAGGACCTTCGAACACTGAAGCTTTCTTT
15	-	TRBV5-1	many	TRBJ2-2	CASSPDSQRTGELFF	TGCGCCAGCAGCCCGGACAGCCAGAGAACCGGGGAGCTGTTTTTT
13	-	TRBV5-5	many	TRBJ1-3	CASSATGGNTIYF	TGTGCCAGCAGCGCCACAGGGGGAAACACCATATATTTT
13	-	TRBV20-1	many	TRBJ2-5	CSASSGLQETQYF	TGCAGTGCTAGCTCGGGACTGCAAGAGACCCAGTACTTC
17	TRBD1	TRBV6-5	many	TRBJ2-2	CASSYLTGASPPGELFF	TGTGCCAGCAGTTATTTGACAGGGGCGTCCCCACCCGGGGAGCTGTTTTTT
13	TRBD1	TRBV20-1	many	TRBJ1-2	CSARVQGPYGYTF	TGCAGTGCTAGAGTACAGGGGCCCTATGGCTACACCTTC
14	-	TRBV6-5	many	TRBJ1-2	CASSYSGPGLASTF	TGTGCCAGCAGTTACTCAGGGCCCGGCTTGGCTAGTACCTTC
13	-	TRBV6-1	many	TRBJ1-1	CASSQNRDTEAFF	TGTGCCAGCAGTCAAAACAGGGACACTGAAGCTTTCTTT
13	-	TRBV12-3/TRBV12-4	few	TRBJ1-6	CASSLSGRSPLHF	TGTGCCAGCAGTTTATCCGGGAGATCACCCCTCCACTTT
16	-	TRBV9	many	TRBJ1-1	CASSVETGAMNTEAFF	TGTGCCAGCAGCGTAGAGACAGGCGCGATGAACACTGAAGCTTTCTTT
15	TRBD2	TRBV7-9	few	TRBJ2-2	CASSWSGGAIGELFF	TGTGCCAGCAGCTGGAGCGGGGGGGCGATCGGGGAGCTGTTTTTT
14	TRBD2	TRBV12-3/TRBV12-4	many	TRBJ2-3	CASSLGLATDTQYF	TGTGCCAGCAGTTTGGGACTAGCTACGGATACGCAGTATTTT
15	TRBD1	TRBV9	many	TRBJ2-1	CASSVGTGEFGEQFF	TGTGCCAGCAGCGTAGGGACAGGGGAATTCGGTGAGCAGTTCTTC